A single T cell receptor beta chain is shown here with its context. Participants' own reports of clinical history determined their cohort assignment. During the 2 weeks before they entered the study, exposed participants had met someone with a PCR-confirmed or clinician-diagnosed COVID-19 case. This record comes from a study of blood T cell repertoires in COVID-19. Only in-frame clones appear in the TCRdb table, and some are missing; sequencing was by immunoSEQ multiplex PCR. Of some 400,000 clones in the sample, 80% to 95% were seen once. This sequence was found in a woman between 40 and 50 years old who had been exposed to COVID-19. Source material: PBMCs or T cells enriched from blood (not recorded which).

The CDR3 loop reads CASSFTGTGDTGELFF. The CDR3 region has the DNA TGCGCCAGCAGCTTCACCGGGACAGGAGACACCGGGGAGCTGTTTTTT. The genes are TRBV5-1 and TRBJ2-2, with 8 bases aligning to TRBD1. Germline CDR1 is SGHRS and CDR2 is YFSETQ. This CDR3 comprises 16 residues. V gave up 2 bases and J gave up 3 bases; unmatched junction bases: 6.